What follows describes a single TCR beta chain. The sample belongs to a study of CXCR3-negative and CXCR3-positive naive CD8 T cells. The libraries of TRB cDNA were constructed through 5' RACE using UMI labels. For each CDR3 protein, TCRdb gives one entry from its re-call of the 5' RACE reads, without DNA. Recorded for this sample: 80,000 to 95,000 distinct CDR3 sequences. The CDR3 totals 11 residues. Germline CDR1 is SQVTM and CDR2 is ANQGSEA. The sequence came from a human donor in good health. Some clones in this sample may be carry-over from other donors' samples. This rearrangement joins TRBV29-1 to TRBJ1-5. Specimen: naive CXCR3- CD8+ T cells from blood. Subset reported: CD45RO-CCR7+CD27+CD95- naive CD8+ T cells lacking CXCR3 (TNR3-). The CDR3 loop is CSAAWGLGQHF.